This T cell receptor beta chain is from a study of T cell responses to AZD1222 COVID-19 vaccine (dated by TCRdb to the early 2020s). With regard to the full study: AZD1222 recipients given second doses at about 4 weeks or at about 12 weeks were pooled, since spike-specific TCR depth and breadth were not found to differ between the two schedules. A total of about 230 trial participants underwent TCR sequencing, of whom 200 to 220 received two doses of AZD1222 and roughly 25 received two doses of the MenACWY control vaccine. Enrollment into the trials was organized by age into subgroups of 18-55, 56-69 and 70-plus years, and those subgroups contained roughly 140, 27 and 60 TCR-sequenced participants, respectively.

The germline V gene (reference sequence) specifies LNHDA as CDR1 and SQIVND as CDR2. From the cysteine up to the phenylalanine, the CDR3 has a length of 17 residues. Only the CDR3 portion is preserved as DNA: 51 bases, with reading frame beginning at the first base. V is cut by 6 bases and J by 0 bases, and the space between the germline ends is 21 bases. This specimen's time point label, interpreted: baseline before first vaccination. Samples from vaccinated people were obtained from the UK trials COV001 and COV002, which included a single-blind randomized controlled phase 2/3 trial of AZD1222 (ChAdOx1 nCoV-19) in healthy adults. For TCRbeta chain sequencing, PBMC samples from trial participants were taken at day 0 and at day 28 after the second dose. General findings and caveats noted by the study authors: Only 5 to 7 AZD1222 recipients were SARS-CoV-2 seropositive at baseline, limiting conclusions about previously exposed vaccinees. Participants were mostly white British, with more females than males. The authors suggested clonal diversity may have been underestimated. The 56-69-year group was small, and its depth increase did not reach significance, likely because of low power. After two AZD1222 doses, both the breadth and the depth of spike-specific TCRs were significantly higher than at day 0 and than in MenACWY recipients. Because no day 14 peak-response samples were available, repertoires were characterized only after the peak T cell response. Reportedly, almost half of the unique spike-specific TCRs recognized epitopes lying outside the regions that are mutated in the B.1.351 and B.1.1.7 variants. CD4 TCRs associated with the vaccine covered the entire spike protein, and the dominant responses were in regions 160-218 and 743-854.

The CDR3 regions of human TCRbeta chains were subjected to immunosequencing. In the original analysis: Repertoire TCRs were checked for matches against a reference library of SARS-CoV-2-specific TCRs that had been generated using the MIRA antigen-specificity platform. Breadth was defined as the fraction of unique TCRs that were SARS-CoV-2-associated, and depth was defined as the fraction of total T cells that were SARS-CoV-2-associated. Using the MIRA data, every spike-specific TCR was mapped to the spike region that the TCR reacted to and assigned to either a CD4 or a CD8 class. Log10-transformed breadth and depth values were compared by one-way ANOVA with Sidak's multiple comparisons tests. In its TCRdb copy, this immuneACCESS table keeps in-frame sequences only and misses some clones. Where compared with another copy, unresolved V genes explain less than half of these, and the others have no known cause. V and J calls and clone size come straight from that table; D and trimming were deduced from the DNA. The sample table holds about 28,000 clones, of which about three quarters were seen once. Roughly 5.9% of the sample comes from the top ten.

As regards this clone: There is no known antigen for this receptor. Base qualities are not provided; no much larger clone lies one nucleotide away.

The receptor chain draws on TRBV19 and TRBJ2-7; the D element could tentatively be TRBD1 or TRBD2, as 5 bases agree for each. The specimen was peripheral blood, collected on day 0 of AZD1222 vaccination. The receptor comes from an adult in good health. CDR3 sequence: CASSSPGKGMSSYEQYF. Here is the DNA: TGTGCCAGTAGCAGCCCCGGGAAGGGGATGTCCTCCTACGAGCAGTACTTC. The full variable domain, completed from the reference TRBV19 and TRBJ2-7 proteins outside the CDR3, reads DGGITQSPKYLFRKEGQNVTLSCEQNLNHDAMYWYRQDPGQGLRLIYYSQIVNDFQKGDIAEGYSVSREKKESFPLTVTSAQKNPTAFYLCASSSPGKGMSSYEQYFGPGTRLTVT.